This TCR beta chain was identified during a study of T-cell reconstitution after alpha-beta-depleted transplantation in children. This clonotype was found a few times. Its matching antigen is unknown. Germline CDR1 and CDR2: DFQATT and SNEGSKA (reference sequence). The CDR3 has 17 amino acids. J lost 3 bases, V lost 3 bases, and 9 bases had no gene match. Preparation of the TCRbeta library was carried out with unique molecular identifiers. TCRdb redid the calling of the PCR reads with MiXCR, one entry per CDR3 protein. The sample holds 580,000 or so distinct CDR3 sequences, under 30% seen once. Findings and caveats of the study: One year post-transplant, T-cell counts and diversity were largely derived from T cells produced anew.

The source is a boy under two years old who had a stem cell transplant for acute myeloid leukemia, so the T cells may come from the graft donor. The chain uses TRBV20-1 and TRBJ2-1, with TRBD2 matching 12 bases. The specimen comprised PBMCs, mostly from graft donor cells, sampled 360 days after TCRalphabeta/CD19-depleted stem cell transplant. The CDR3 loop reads CSASRASGGAIYNEQFF. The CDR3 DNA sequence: TGCAGTGCTAGTCGGGCTAGCGGGGGGGCGATCTACAATGAGCAGTTCTTC.